These 23 T cell receptor beta chains came from one sample sequenced in a study of Ad26.COV2.S vaccination and SARS-CoV-2 variants. Profiling relied on immunoSEQ multiplex PCR, and the TCRdb table lists in-frame clones only, not all of them. Among roughly 100,000 clones listed, about 78% were seen once. Sequences were derived from peripheral blood, sampled after recovery from COVID-19. The receptor set was obtained from a human donor who had recovered from COVID-19.

The chain employs TRBV6-2 or TRBV6-3 and TRBJ2-1; 13 bases map to TRBD2. This CDR3 has 16 amino acids. V lost 4 bases and J lost 7; bases outside the gene matches: 7. Germline CDR1 MNHEY, CDR2 SVGEGT. The DNA of the CDR3 is TGTGCCAGCAGTTCACTAGCGGGGGGGGCCAGGAATGAGCAGTTCTTC. Translation gives CASSSLAGGARNEQFF.

CDR3 residues: CASSLQGWNTEAFF. The CDR3 DNA follows: TGTGCCAGCAGCTTGCAGGGTTGGAACACTGAAGCTTTCTTT. This rearrangement joins TRBV5-4 to TRBJ1-1, with a weak D call TRBD1 (5 bases). This CDR3 has 14 residues. Germline V lookup: CDR1 SGHNT, CDR2 YYREEE (reference sequence). Between the trimmed V and J ends, which lost 1 base and 1 base, there was a span of 8 bases.

The chain couples TRBV7-9 to TRBJ2-5; D unresolved. Germline loops: CDR1 SEHNR, CDR2 FQNEAQ (reference sequence). This CDR3 comprises 13 residues. V shed 3 bases and J shed 7 bases, with 12 bases lying between them. CDR3 nucleotide sequence: TGTGCCAGCAGCTTTAGTTCCGGTTGGACCCAGTACTTC. Protein: CASSFSSGWTQYF.

This rearrangement joins TRBV11-1 to TRBJ2-7; D call uncertain. Trimming cost V 5 bases and J 5 bases, with 7 bases left between them. Germline-derived CDR1 and CDR2 are SGHAT and FQDESV (reference sequence). The CDR3 runs 11 residues. CDR3: CASSILNEQYF. CDR3 coding DNA: TGTGCCAGCAGCATCCTCAACGAGCAGTACTTC.

In this sample, this clone turned up once. The chain carries TRBV5-6 and TRBJ2-2, with 7 bases that match TRBD1. CDR3 length equals 13 residues. V gave up 4 bases and J gave up 6 bases; unmatched junction bases: 3. Germline V gives CDR1 SGHDT, CDR2 YYEEEE. Here the CDR3 reads CASSRTGAGELFF. CDR3 nucleotide sequence: TGTGCCAGCAGCAGGACAGGCGCCGGGGAGCTGTTTTTT.

V is TRBV28 and J is TRBJ2-7; 10 nucleotides align to TRBD1. V was pared by 6 bases and J by 6 bases, with 8 bases of the junction left unmatched. Per the germline V gene, CDR1 is MDHEN and CDR2 is SYDVKM. CDR3 length equals 14 residues. CDR3 region: CASSRTGGGGEQYF. DNA of the CDR3: TGTGCCAGCAGCCGGACAGGGGGGGGTGGCGAGCAGTACTTC.

The rearrangement joins TRBV3-1 (or the pseudogene TRBV3-2) to TRBJ2-1; 7 bases are shared with TRBD1. V lost 0 bases and J lost 4; bases outside the gene matches: 6. CDR1 is LGHDT, CDR2 YNNKEL, per germline (reference sequence). The CDR3 runs 16 residues. The CDR3 spells CASSQDRMTGYNEQFF. CDR3 in DNA: TGTGCCAGCAGCCAAGACCGCATGACAGGGTACAATGAGCAGTTCTTC.

This clone was found a few times. The rearrangement uses TRBV10-3 and TRBJ1-5; TRBD1 matches 8 bases. V was pared by 5 bases and J by 5 bases, with 5 bases of the junction left unmatched. The germline gives CDR1 ENHRY, CDR2 SYGVKD. CDR3 size: 14 residues. CDR3 loop: CAISPSTGDQPQHF. CDR3 coding DNA: TGTGCCATCAGTCCCTCGACAGGGGATCAGCCCCAGCATTTT.

This sequence joins TRBV3-1 (or the pseudogene TRBV3-2) and TRBJ2-2; perhaps TRBD1 as D (5 bases). The length of the CDR3 is 16 residues. V was cut by 4 bases and J by 7 bases, with 19 bases left in between. The germline gives CDR1 LGHDT, CDR2 YNNKEL (reference sequence). The CDR3 region is CASSLSSLGEDGELFF. The CDR3 coding sequence is TGTGCCAGCAGCCTAAGCTCTCTAGGGGAAGACGGGGAGCTGTTTTTT.

V and J are TRBV6-1 and TRBJ2-2; 7 bases agree with TRBD2. The CDR3 runs 16 residues. Germline CDR1 reads MNHNS; CDR2 reads SASEGT. Trimming removed 1 base from V and 5 bases from J; junction bases left unmatched: 7. DNA for the CDR3: TGTGCCAGCAGTGAAGGGGGGAGGGTTTGGACCGGGGAGCTGTTTTTT. It translates to CASSEGGRVWTGELFF.

This clone was recorded many times. V and J are TRBV13 and TRBJ2-5, with TRBD2 matching 10 bases. CDR1 and CDR2 from the germline V gene are PRHDT and FYEKMQ (reference sequence). The V and J ends lost 3 bases and 9 bases, in that order; junction bases with no gene match: 4. This CDR3 comprises 13 residues. Here the CDR3 reads CASSLGLAGAQYF. The CDR3 DNA sequence: TGTGCCAGCAGCTTGGGGCTAGCGGGGGCCCAGTACTTC.

CDR3 in amino acids: CASSQTGGAETQYF. The CDR3 nucleotides read TGTGCCAGCAGCCAAACAGGGGGCGCAGAGACCCAGTACTTC. This chain joins TRBV7-3 and TRBJ2-5, with TRBD1 matching over 9 bases. Trimming at V came to 5 bases and at J to 4 bases, leaving 5 bases not matched to a gene. The CDR3 runs to 14 residues. In germline, CDR1 is SGHTA, CDR2 FQGTGA.

The V call is TRBV6-2 or TRBV6-3, the J call TRBJ1-5; D gene unclear. Trimming took 0 bases from V and 7 from J, leaving 19 bases between them. The CDR3 has 17 residues. Germline-derived CDR1 and CDR2 are MNHEY and SVGEGT. CDR3 nucleotides: TGTGCCAGCAGTTACTCGATCCGATTTGGGTCGGGGCAGCCCCAGCATTTT. Its translation: CASSYSIRFGSGQPQHF.

The DNA for the CDR3 is TGTGCCAGTAGTATCCGGGGTCCTAATGAAAAACTGTTTTTT. Translation: CASSIRGPNEKLFF. The chain carries TRBV19 and TRBJ1-4; D is unresolved. The CDR3 contains 14 residues. The germline V gene has CDR1 LNHDA and CDR2 SQIVND (reference sequence). V was shortened by 3 bases and J by 3 bases, with 8 bases between the two germline ends.

This clone was detected only a few times. The J gene is TRBJ1-2, the V gene TRBV7-9, with 7 bases fitting TRBD1. The J segment lost 0 bases and the V segment lost 5 bases, leaving 18 bases of the junction unmatched. In germline, CDR1 is SEHNR, CDR2 FQNEAQ (reference sequence). This CDR3 contains 19 residues. CDR3 protein: CASSRPRDRSAHSNYGYTF. CDR3 nucleotide sequence: TGTGCCAGCAGCCGTCCTCGGGACAGAAGTGCCCACTCTAACTATGGCTACACCTTC. The variable domain in full, with the rest retrieved from reference TRBV7-9 and TRBJ1-2, is DTGVSQNPRHKITKRGQNVTFRCDPISEHNRLYWYRQTLGQGPEFLTYFQNEAQLEKSRLLSDRFSAERPKGSFSTLEIQRTEQGDSAMYLCASSRPRDRSAHSNYGYTFGSGTRLTVV.

This chain joins TRBV5-4 and TRBJ2-5; TRBD1 or TRBD2 may be the D gene (5 bases each). Germline lookup yields CDR1 SGHNT and CDR2 YYREEE (reference sequence). Between the trimmed V and J ends, which lost 0 bases and 5 bases, there was a span of 14 bases. The CDR3 spans 15 residues. CDR3 residues: CASSLGRGFSETQYF. CDR3 coding DNA: TGTGCCAGCAGCTTGGGACGGGGCTTTTCGGAGACCCAGTACTTC.

The rearrangement joins TRBV15 to TRBJ2-3, with 7 bases aligning to TRBD2. The CDR3 has 17 amino acids. Germline CDR1 and CDR2: LNHNV and YYDKDF (reference sequence). After removal of 0 bases from V and 3 bases from J, the junction contained 9 bases not matched to a gene. The CDR3 protein is CATSRDELAGVTDTQYF. The CDR3 nucleotides are TGTGCCACCAGCAGAGATGAACTGGCGGGGGTTACAGATACGCAGTATTTT.

The rearrangement joins TRBV28 to TRBJ1-2; D is undetermined. Germline CDR1 is MDHEN and CDR2 is SYDVKM. Trimming pared 6 bases from V and 4 bases from J, leaving 15 bases between. The CDR3 runs to 14 residues. In DNA form, the CDR3 reads TGTGCCAGCAGCCGAAAGGTCACAAGCTATGGCTACACCTTC. Translating it yields CASSRKVTSYGYTF.

This clone was seen only a few times. The V and J genes are TRBV4-1 and TRBJ2-6, with TRBD1 as a possible D gene (6 bases). Deletions cut 4 bases from V and 2 bases from J, with 12 bases between. Germline CDR1 and CDR2: MGHRA and YSYEKL. CDR3 length equals 16 residues. CDR3 loop: CASSLSGVTGANVLTF. CDR3 sequence (DNA): TGCGCCAGCAGCCTTTCAGGGGTTACTGGGGCCAACGTCCTGACTTTC.

The chain carries TRBV5-4 and TRBJ2-7; TRBD1 matches at 9 bases. The CDR3 contains 13 residues. The V gene's germline CDR1 is SGHNT and CDR2 YYREEE (reference sequence). The V and J ends lost 3 bases and 6 bases, in that order; junction bases with no gene match: 4. CDR3 nucleotide sequence: TGTGCCAGCAGCTGGGACAGGGTACCCGAGCAGTACTTC. Amino acid sequence: CASSWDRVPEQYF.

The J gene is TRBJ1-6, the V gene TRBV3-1 (or the pseudogene TRBV3-2), with D hard to call. The germline CDR1 and CDR2 sequences are LGHDT and YNNKEL (reference sequence). With 2 bases removed from V and 8 bases from J, the gap between germline ends came to 13 bases. The CDR3 contains 15 residues. This CDR3 reads CASSQRLPSDSPLHF. The CDR3, as DNA: TGTGCCAGCAGCCAAAGGTTGCCCAGCGATTCACCCCTCCACTTT.

CDR3 protein: CASSRPTGAGDEQYF. The CDR3 DNA reads TGTGCCAGCAGCCGCCCCACCGGAGCGGGGGACGAGCAGTACTTC. The chain employs TRBV3-1 (or the pseudogene TRBV3-2) and TRBJ2-7, with 8 bases that match TRBD2. This CDR3 is built from 15 residues. V dropped 4 bases and J dropped 5; count of bases not matched to a gene: 10. From germline, CDR1 is LGHDT and CDR2 YNNKEL (reference sequence).

The chain couples TRBV11-2 to TRBJ2-5; 7 bases fit TRBD2. The V and J ends lost 3 bases and 2 bases, in that order; junction bases with no gene match: 6. The V gene's germline CDR1 is SGHAT and CDR2 FQNNGV. CDR3 length equals 15 residues. The CDR3 loop is CASSFGAGNQETQYF. CDR3 DNA sequence: TGTGCCAGCAGCTTTGGAGCGGGAAATCAAGAGACCCAGTACTTC.